This T cell receptor beta chain came from a study of T cell responses to AZD1222 COVID-19 vaccine. A remark on this clone: Its antigen is still unknown.

The method was immunoSEQ multiplex PCR; TCRdb's version includes in-frame clones alone and lacks a portion of them. The data hold 130,000 to 150,000 clones, with around nine tenths observed a single time. Germline V gene sequence: CDR1 MNHEY, CDR2 SMNVEV (reference sequence). This CDR3 has 14 amino acids. V lost 1 base, J lost 7 bases, and 8 bases lay in between. Whole-study results and caveats: Donors were chiefly white British, with a greater number of females, and clonal diversity was perhaps underestimated. Only a handful of AZD1222 recipients, about six in all, had baseline seropositivity. Increased Spike-specific TCR breadth and depth were observed after two AZD1222 doses. Along spike, vaccine-associated CD4 TCRs were found throughout, with dominance at 160-218 and 743-854.

This TCR was sampled from an adult in good health. The rearrangement uses TRBV27 and TRBJ1-6; D unclear. The material was peripheral blood, obtained on day 0 of MenACWY control vaccination. As DNA, the CDR3 is TGTGCCAGCAGTTTATATCCAGGAAATTCACCCCTCCACTTT. Amino acid sequence: CASSLYPGNSPLHF.